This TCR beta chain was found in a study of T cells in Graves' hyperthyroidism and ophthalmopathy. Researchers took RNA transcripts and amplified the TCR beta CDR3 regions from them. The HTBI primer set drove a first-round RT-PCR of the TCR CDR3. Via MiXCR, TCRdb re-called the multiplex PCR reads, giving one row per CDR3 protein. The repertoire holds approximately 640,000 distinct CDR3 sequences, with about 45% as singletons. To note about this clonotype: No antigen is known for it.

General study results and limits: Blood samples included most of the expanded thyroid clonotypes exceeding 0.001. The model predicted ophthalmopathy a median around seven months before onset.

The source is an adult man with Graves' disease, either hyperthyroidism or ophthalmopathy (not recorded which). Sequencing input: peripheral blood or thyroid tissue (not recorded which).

The CDR3 region is CASSQDGAGIMQYF. DNA of the CDR3: TGCGCCAGCAGCCAAGATGGGGCAGGCATAATGCAGTACTTC. The chain couples TRBV4-1 to TRBJ2-7; perhaps TRBD1 as D (5 bases). The CDR3 contains 14 residues. Germline CDR1 reads MGHRA; CDR2 reads YSYEKL. The germline V and J ends were trimmed by 0 bases and 9 bases, with 15 bases remaining between them.